These T cell receptor beta chains were read from a single sample in a study of shared clonotypes between healthy human individuals. Libraries were prepared by immunoSEQ multiplex PCR; TCRdb keeps only in-frame clonotypes and omits some of them. The table records 650,000 to 700,000 clones, around 90% of them present only once. Sequencing was done on a sample of memory CD8+ T cells from PBMCs. The receptors derive from a man between 18 and 35 years old in good health. Some clones in this sample may be carry-over from other donors' samples. Each CDR3 is given with its conserved first and last residue. D genes are given only for firm matches.

CDR3,V,J,D
CASSATGDEQYF,TRBV5-1,TRBJ2-7,TRBD1
CASSRLGGVGGQHF,TRBV4-1,TRBJ1-5,NA
CASSARPRPSYEQYF,TRBV28,TRBJ2-7,NA
CASSWTSEQFF,TRBV28,TRBJ2-1,TRBD2
CARSTTGAKRTYEQYF,TRBV5-3,TRBJ2-7,NA
CASSSRGLGQGVQSSYEQYF,TRBV27,TRBJ2-7,TRBD1
CSVDPRKAGELFF,TRBV29-1,TRBJ2-2,NA
CASSSRTGNTEAFF,TRBV11-3,TRBJ1-1,NA
CSGSGQRGEQYF,TRBV29-1,TRBJ2-7,NA
CASSEYRETGGYNEQFF,TRBV4-1,TRBJ2-1,TRBD1
CASSVPTTSGSTDTQYF,TRBV9,TRBJ2-3,TRBD2
CASSQYGYSYEQYF,TRBV14,TRBJ2-7,NA
CASSPRDRGDNEQFF,TRBV19,TRBJ2-1,TRBD1
CASSVEPAGDPYGYTF,TRBV9,TRBJ1-2,NA
CASSLFGEQFF,TRBV27,TRBJ2-1,NA
CASSLIGAGGGELFF,TRBV7-9,TRBJ2-2,TRBD2